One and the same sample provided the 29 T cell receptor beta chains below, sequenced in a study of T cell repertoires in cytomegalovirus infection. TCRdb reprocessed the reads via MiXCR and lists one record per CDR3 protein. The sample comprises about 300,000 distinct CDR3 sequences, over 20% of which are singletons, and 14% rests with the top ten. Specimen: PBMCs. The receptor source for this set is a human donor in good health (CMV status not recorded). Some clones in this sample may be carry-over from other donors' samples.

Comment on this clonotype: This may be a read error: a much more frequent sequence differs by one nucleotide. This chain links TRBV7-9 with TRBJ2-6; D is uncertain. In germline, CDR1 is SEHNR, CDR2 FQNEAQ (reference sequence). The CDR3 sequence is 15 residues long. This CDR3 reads CACSFTRSGANVLTF. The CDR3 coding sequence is TGTGCCTGCAGCTTTACTCGCTCTGGGGCCAACGTCCTGACTTTC. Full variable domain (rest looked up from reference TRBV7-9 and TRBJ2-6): DTGVSQNPRHKITKRGQNVTFRCDPISEHNRLYWYRQTLGQGPEFLTYFQNEAQLEKSRLLSDRFSAERPKGSFSTLEIQRTEQGDSAMYLCACSFTRSGANVLTFGAGSRLTVL.

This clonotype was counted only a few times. The CDR3: CSASPYLTYNEQFF. CDR3 DNA sequence: TGCAGTGCTAGCCCCTACTTAACCTACAATGAGCAGTTCTTC. The chain combines TRBV20-1 with TRBJ2-1; D is undetermined. CDR1 and CDR2 (germline): DFQATT, SNEGSKA (reference sequence). This CDR3 is built from 14 residues. Trimming removed 3 bases from V and 2 bases from J, with 11 bases in between.

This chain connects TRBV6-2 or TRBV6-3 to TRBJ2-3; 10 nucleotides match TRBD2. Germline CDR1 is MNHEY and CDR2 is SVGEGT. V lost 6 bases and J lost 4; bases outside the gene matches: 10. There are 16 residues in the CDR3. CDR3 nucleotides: TGTGCCAGCAGGCACAGGGGAGCGGGGGGGCCAGATACGCAGTATTTT. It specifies CASRHRGAGGPDTQYF.

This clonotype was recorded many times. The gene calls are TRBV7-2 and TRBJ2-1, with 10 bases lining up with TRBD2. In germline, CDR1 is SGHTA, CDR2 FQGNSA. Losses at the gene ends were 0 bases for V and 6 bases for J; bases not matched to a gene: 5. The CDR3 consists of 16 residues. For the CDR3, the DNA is TGTGCCAGCAGCTTAGCGCAGCTAGCGGGAGCCAATGAGCAGTTCTTC. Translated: CASSLAQLAGANEQFF.

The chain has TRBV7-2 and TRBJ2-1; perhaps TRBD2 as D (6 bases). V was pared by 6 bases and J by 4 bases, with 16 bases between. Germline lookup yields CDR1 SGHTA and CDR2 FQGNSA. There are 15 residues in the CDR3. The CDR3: CASRRPGLRYNEQFF. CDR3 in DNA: TGTGCCAGCAGGCGGCCGGGACTCAGATACAATGAGCAGTTCTTC.

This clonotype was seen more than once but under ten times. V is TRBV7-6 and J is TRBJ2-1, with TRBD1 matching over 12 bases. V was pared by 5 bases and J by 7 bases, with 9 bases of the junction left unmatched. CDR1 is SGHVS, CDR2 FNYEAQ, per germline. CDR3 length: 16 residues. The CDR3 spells CASSPVGTGGGNEQFF. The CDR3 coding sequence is TGTGCCAGCAGCCCGGTGGGGACAGGGGGCGGGAATGAGCAGTTCTTC.

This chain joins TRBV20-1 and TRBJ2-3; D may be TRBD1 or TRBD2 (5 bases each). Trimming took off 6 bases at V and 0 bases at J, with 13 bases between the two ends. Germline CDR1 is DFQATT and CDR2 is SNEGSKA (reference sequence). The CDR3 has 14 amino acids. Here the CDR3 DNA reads TGCAGTGCCATGGGGGACGGCAGCACAGATACGCAGTATTTT. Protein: CSAMGDGSTDTQYF.

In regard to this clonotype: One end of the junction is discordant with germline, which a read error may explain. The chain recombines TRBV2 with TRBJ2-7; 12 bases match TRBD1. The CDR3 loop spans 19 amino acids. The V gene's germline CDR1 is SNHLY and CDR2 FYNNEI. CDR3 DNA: TGTGCCAGCACCCCGGGGCGGGACAGGGGGCTCCTTGTGGCCTACAAGCAGTACTTC. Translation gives CASTPGRDRGLLVAYKQYF.

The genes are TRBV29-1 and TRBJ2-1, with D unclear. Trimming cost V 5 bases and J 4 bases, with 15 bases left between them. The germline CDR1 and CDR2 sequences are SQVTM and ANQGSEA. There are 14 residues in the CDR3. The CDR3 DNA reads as TGCAGCGTTCGGTCTTCCGGGTCATACAATGAGCAGTTCTTC. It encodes CSVRSSGSYNEQFF.

The CDR3 DNA reads TGTGCCAGCGGGCCTCGAAATGGCTATGGCTACACCTTC. Translated, it gives CASGPRNGYGYTF. The chain is built from TRBV27 and TRBJ1-2; D not resolved. The CDR3 sequence is 13 residues long. Trimming removed 8 bases from V and 4 bases from J, with 14 bases in between. Looked up from germline, CDR1 is MNHEY and CDR2 is SMNVEV (reference sequence).

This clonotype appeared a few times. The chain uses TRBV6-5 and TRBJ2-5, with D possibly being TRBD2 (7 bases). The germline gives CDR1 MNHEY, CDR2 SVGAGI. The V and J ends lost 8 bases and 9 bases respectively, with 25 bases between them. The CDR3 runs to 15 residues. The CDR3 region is CASRTGGAGLGAQYF. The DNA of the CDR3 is TGTGCCAGCCGCACGGGGGGCGCTGGGCTAGGGGCCCAGTACTTC.

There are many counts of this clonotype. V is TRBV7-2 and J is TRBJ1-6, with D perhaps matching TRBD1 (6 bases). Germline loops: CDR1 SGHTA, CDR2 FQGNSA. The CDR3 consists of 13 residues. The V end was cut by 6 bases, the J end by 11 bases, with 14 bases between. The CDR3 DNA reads TGTGCCAGCAGTACCAACAGGGCGCCACCCCTCCACTTT. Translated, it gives CASSTNRAPPLHF.

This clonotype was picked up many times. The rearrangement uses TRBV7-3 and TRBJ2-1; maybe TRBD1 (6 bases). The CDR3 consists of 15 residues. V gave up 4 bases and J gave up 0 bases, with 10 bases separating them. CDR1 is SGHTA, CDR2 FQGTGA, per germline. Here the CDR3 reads CASSSSGASYNEQFF. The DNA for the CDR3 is TGTGCCAGCAGCTCCTCAGGGGCCTCCTACAATGAGCAGTTCTTC. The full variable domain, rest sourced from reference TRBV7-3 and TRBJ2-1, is GAGVSQTPSNKVTEKGKYVELRCDPISGHTALYWYRQSLGQGPEFLIYFQGTGAADDSGLPNDRFFAVRPEGSVSTLKIQRTERGDSAVYLCASSSSGASYNEQFFGPGTRLTVL.

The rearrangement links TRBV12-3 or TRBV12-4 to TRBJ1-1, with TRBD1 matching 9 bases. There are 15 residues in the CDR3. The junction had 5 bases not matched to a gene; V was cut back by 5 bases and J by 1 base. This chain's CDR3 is CASSPTGGRNTEAFF. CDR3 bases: TGTGCCAGCAGTCCCACAGGGGGCCGGAACACTGAAGCTTTCTTT.

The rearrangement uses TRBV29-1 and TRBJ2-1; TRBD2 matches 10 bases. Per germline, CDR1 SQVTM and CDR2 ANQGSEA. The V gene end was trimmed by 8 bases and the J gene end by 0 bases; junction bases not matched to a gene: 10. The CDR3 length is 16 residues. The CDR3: CSLKGASGSSYNEQFF. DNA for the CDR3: TGCAGCCTCAAGGGGGCTAGCGGGAGCTCCTACAATGAGCAGTTCTTC.

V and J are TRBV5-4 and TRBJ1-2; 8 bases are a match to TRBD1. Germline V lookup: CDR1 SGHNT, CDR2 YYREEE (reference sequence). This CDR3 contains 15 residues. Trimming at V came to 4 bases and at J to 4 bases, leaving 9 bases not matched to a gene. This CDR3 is CASSPSGGPTYGYTF. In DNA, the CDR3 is TGTGCCAGCAGCCCTTCAGGGGGCCCTACCTATGGCTACACCTTC. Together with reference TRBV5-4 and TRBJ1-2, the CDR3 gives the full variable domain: ETGVTQSPTHLIKTRGQQVTLRCSSQSGHNTVSWYQQALGQGPQFIFQYYREEENGRGNFPPRFSGLQFPNYSSELNVNALELDDSALYLCASSPSGGPTYGYTFGSGTRLTVV.

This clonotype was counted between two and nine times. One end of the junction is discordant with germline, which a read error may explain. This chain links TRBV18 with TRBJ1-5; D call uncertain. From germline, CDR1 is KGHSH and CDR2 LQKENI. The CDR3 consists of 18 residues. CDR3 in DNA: TGTGCCAGCTCCCCACCAATAGTTGAGGGTTCCGACAATCAGCCCCAGCATTTT. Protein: CASSPPIVEGSDNQPQHF.

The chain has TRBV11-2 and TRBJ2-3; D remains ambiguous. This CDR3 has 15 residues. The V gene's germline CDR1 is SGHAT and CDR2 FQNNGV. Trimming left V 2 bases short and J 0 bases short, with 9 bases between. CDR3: CASSLSPESTDTQYF. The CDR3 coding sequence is TGTGCCAGCAGCTTATCTCCAGAGAGCACAGATACGCAGTATTTT.

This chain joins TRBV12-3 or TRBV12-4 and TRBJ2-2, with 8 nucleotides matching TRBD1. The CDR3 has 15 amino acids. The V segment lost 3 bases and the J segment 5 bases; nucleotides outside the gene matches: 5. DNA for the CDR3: TGTGCCAGCAGTTTTCGCAGGGGGCCTACCGGGGAGCTGTTTTTT. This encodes CASSFRRGPTGELFF.

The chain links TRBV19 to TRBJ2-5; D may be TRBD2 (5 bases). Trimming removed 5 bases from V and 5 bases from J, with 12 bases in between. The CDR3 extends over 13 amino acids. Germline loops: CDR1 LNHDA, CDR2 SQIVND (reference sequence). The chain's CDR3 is CASSSPGSETQYF. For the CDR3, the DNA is TGTGCCAGTAGTTCTCCGGGGTCGGAGACCCAGTACTTC.

The CDR3 coding sequence is TGCGCCAGCAGCCAAGACGGGACAGAAAATCAGCCCCAGCATTTT. The encoded protein is CASSQDGTENQPQHF. The genes are TRBV4-1 and TRBJ1-5; 7 bases are shared with TRBD1. CDR3 length: 15 amino acids. V was pared by 0 bases and J by 4 bases, with 3 bases of the junction left unmatched. Germline V CDR1 and CDR2: MGHRA, YSYEKL.

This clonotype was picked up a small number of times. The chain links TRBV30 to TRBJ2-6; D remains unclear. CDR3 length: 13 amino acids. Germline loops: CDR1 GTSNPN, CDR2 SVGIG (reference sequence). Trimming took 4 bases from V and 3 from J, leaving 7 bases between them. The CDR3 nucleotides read TGTGCCTGGATGGTTAGTGGGGCCAACGTCCTGACTTTC. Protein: CAWMVSGANVLTF. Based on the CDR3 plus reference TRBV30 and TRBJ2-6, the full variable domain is SQTIHQWPATLVQPVGSPLSLECTVEGTSNPNLYWYRQAAGRGLQLLFYSVGIGQISSEVPQNLSASRPQDRQFILSSKKLLLSDSGFYLCAWMVSGANVLTFGAGSRLTVL.

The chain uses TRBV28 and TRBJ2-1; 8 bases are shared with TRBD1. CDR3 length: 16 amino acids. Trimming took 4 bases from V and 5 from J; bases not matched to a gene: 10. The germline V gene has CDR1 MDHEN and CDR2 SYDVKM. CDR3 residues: CASSSSGTGDNNEQFF. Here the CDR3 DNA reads TGTGCCAGCAGTTCCTCCGGGACAGGTGACAACAATGAGCAGTTCTTC.

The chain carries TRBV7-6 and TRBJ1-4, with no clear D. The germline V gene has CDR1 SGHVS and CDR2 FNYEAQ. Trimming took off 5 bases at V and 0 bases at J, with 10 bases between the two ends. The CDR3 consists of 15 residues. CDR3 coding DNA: TGTGCCAGCAGCACGCACACCGCAACTAATGAAAAACTGTTTTTT. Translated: CASSTHTATNEKLFF.

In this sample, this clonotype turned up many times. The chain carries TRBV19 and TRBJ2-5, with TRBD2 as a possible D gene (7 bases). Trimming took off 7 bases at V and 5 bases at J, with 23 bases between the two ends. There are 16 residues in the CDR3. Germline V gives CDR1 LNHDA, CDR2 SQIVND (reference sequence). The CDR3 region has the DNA TGTGCCAGTACCGCCCTCGGGGGGCAGGGAGACGAGACCCAGTACTTC. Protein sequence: CASTALGGQGDETQYF.

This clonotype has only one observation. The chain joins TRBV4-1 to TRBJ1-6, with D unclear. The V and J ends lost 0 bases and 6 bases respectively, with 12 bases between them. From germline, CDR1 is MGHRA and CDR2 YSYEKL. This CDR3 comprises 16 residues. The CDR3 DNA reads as TGCGCCAGCAGCCAAGATGAGGGTTTCCGTAATTCACCCCTCCACTTT. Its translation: CASSQDEGFRNSPLHF.

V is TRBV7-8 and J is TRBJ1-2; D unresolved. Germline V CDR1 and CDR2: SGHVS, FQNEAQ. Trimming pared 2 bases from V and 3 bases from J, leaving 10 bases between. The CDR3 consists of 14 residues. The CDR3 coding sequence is TGTGCCAGCAGCTTACGTCCGGGGTACTATGGCTACACCTTC. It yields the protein CASSLRPGYYGYTF. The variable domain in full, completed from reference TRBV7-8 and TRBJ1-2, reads GAGVSQSPRYKVAKRGQDVALRCDPISGHVSLFWYQQALGQGPEFLTYFQNEAQLDKSGLPSDRFFAERPEGSVSTLKIQRTQQEDSAVYLCASSLRPGYYGYTFGSGTRLTVV.

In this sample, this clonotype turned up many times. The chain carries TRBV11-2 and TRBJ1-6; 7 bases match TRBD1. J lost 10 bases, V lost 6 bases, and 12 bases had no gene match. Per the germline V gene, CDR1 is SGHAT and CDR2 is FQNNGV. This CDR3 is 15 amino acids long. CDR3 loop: CASSTLQGYGSPLHF. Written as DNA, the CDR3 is TGTGCCAGCAGTACCCTACAGGGGTATGGATCACCCCTCCACTTT.

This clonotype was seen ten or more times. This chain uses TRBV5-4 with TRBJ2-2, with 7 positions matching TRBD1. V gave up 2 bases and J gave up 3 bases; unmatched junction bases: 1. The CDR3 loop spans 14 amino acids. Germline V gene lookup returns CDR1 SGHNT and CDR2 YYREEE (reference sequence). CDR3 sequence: CASSFGTDTGELFF. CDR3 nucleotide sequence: TGTGCCAGCAGCTTCGGGACAGACACCGGGGAGCTGTTTTTT.